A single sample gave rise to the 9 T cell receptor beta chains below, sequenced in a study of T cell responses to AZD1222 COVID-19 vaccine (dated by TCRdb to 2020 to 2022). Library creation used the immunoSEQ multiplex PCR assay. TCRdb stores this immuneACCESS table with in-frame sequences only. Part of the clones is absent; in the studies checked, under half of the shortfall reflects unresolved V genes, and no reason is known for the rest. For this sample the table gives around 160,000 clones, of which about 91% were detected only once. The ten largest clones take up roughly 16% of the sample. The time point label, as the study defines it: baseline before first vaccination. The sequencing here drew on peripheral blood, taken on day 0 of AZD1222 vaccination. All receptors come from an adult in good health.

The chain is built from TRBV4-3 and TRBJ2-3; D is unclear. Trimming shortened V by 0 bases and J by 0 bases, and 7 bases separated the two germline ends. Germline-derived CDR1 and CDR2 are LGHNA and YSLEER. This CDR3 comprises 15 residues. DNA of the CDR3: TGCGCCAGCAGCCAAGATCAAGCGAGCACAGATACGCAGTATTTT. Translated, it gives CASSQDQASTDTQYF.

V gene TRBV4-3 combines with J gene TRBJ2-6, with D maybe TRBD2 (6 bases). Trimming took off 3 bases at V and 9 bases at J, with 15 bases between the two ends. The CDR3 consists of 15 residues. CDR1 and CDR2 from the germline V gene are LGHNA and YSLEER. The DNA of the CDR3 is TGCGCCAGCAGCCAGGGGGGTCCAGGGATCAACGTCCTGACTTTC. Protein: CASSQGGPGINVLTF.

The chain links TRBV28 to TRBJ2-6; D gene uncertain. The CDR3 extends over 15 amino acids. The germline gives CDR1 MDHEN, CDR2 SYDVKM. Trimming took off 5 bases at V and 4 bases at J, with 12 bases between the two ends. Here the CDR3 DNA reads TGTGCCAGCAGTCAGGACCTCCGGGGGGCCAACGTCCTGACTTTC. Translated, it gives CASSQDLRGANVLTF. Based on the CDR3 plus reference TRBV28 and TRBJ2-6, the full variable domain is DVKVTQSSRYLVKRTGEKVFLECVQDMDHENMFWYRQDPGLGLRLIYFSYDVKMKEKGDIPEGYSVSREKKERFSLILESASTNQTSMYLCASSQDLRGANVLTFGAGSRLTVL.

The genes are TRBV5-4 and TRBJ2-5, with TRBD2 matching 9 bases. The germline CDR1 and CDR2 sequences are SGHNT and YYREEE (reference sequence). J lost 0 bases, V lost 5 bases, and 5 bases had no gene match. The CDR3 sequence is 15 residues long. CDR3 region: CASSATSGYQETQYF. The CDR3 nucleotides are TGTGCCAGCAGTGCCACTAGCGGGTACCAAGAGACCCAGTACTTC.

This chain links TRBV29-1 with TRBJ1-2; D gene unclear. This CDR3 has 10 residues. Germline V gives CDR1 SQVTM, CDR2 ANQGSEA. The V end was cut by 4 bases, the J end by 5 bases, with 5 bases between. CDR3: CSVGNYGYTF. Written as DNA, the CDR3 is TGCAGCGTTGGCAATTATGGCTACACCTTC.

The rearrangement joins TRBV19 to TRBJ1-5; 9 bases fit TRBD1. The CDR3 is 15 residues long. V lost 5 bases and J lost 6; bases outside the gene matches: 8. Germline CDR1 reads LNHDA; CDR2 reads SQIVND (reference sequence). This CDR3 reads CASSSGTGSPQPQHF. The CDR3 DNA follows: TGTGCCAGTAGTTCCGGGACAGGGTCCCCTCAGCCCCAGCATTTT.

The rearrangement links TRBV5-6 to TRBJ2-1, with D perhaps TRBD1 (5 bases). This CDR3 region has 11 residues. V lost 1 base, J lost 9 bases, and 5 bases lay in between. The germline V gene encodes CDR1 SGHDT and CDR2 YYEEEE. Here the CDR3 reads CASSLRGEQFF. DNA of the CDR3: TGTGCCAGCAGCTTGAGGGGTGAGCAGTTCTTC.

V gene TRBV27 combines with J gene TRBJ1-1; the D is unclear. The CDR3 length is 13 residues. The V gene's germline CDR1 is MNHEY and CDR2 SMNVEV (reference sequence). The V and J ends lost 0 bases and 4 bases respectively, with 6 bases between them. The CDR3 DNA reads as TGTGCCAGCAGTTTATCGTGGAGCACTGAAGCTTTCTTT. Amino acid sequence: CASSLSWSTEAFF.

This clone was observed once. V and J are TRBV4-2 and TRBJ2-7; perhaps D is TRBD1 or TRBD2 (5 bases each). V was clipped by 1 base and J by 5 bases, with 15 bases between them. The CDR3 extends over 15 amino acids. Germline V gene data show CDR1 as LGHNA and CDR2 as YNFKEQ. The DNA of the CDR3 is TGTGCCAGCAGCCAAGGCCGGGACGCCGTCGACGAGCAGTACTTC. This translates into CASSQGRDAVDEQYF.